This paragraph reports one T cell receptor beta chain. This sample was included in a study of early T cells in non-severe SARS-CoV-2 infection. One entry per CDR3 protein results from TCRdb running MiXCR on the 5' RACE reads. This sample has 10,000 to 12,000 distinct CDR3 sequences, with 4.8% found just once. The sequenced sample consisted of whole blood. This receptor was identified in an adult who was a healthcare worker with PCR-confirmed SARS-CoV-2 infection or an uninfected control (not recorded which).

The CDR3 DNA reads as TGTGCCAGCAGCTTAAAGGGCCCCGACAGCAATCAGCCCCAGCATTTT. Translation gives CASSLKGPDSNQPQHF. The chain recombines TRBV7-8 with TRBJ1-5; no clear D gene. V was pared by 2 bases and J by 1 base, with 12 bases between. Germline-derived CDR1 and CDR2 are SGHVS and FQNEAQ. The CDR3 is 16 residues long.